This T cell receptor (beta chain) was sequenced in a study of blood T cell repertoires in COVID-19. Generated by immunoSEQ multiplex PCR, the TCRdb table keeps only in-frame clones and is missing some. Found here are some 320,000 clones, more than 75% of them singletons; the top ten hold about 2.4%. The CDR3 is 22 amino acids. This receptor was obtained from a man in his 60s who had recovered from COVID-19. Sequenced input: PBMCs or T cells enriched from blood (not recorded which). The gene calls are TRBV21-1 and TRBJ1-2; the DNA was not compared with TRBD1, the D call given in the table. TRBV21-1 corresponds to a pseudogene. CDR3: CASSKKMGTGSGTAAPNYGYTF. DNA for the CDR3: TGTGCCAGCAGCAAAAAAATGGGGACCGGTTCGGGGACAGCGGCCCCTAACTATGGCTACACCTTC.